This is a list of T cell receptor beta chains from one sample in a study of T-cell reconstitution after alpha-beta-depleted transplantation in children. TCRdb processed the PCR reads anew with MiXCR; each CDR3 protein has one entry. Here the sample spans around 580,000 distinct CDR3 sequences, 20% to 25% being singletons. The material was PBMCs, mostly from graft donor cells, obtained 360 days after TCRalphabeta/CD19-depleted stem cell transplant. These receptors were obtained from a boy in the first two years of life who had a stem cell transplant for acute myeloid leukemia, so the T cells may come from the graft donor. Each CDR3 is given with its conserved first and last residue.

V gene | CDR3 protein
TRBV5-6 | CASSLRSTNEKLFF
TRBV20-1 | CSARAGSGGNEQFF
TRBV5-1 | CASSFSTLATGIHNEQFF
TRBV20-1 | CSAGGFRETQYF
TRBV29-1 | CSVDPSPGLETQYF
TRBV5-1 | CASSFATGIGETQYF
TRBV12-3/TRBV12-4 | CASRPTPFTEAFF
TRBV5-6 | CASSLNPRTEAFF
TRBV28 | CASSSGGREHTGELFF
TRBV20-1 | CSARYRSSYEQYF
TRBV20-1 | CSARRGEEKLFF
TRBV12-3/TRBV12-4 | CASSPPFSYSGRNQPQHF
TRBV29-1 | CSGRLSTDTQYF
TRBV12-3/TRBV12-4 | CASTPGDTDTQYF
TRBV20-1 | CSAKERQPSYNEQFF
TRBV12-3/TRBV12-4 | CASSLPHLAGDAYNEQFF
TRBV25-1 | CASSANRGRGETQYF
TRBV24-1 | CATRATGSNTQYF
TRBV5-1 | CASSWGPPENTEAFF
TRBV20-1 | CSAARLAGVNEQFF
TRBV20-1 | CSAASGALTGELFF
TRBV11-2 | CASSFKGNYNEQFF
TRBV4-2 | CASSQAQYDSPLHF
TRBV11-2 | CASSLGVASSYNEQFF
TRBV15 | CATSSRVGTDTQYF
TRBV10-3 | CATMGAGDNYGYTF
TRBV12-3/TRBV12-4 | CASSPTGLRNTIYF
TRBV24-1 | CATSDPGTSGVLTDTQYF
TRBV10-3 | CAISKGQGEQYF
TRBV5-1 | CASSPGTVNAIYF
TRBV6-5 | CASSRTGHGYTF
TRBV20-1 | CSADRGENEQFF
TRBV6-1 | CASRSSGQGAAGELFF
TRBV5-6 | CASTAELGSTDTQYF
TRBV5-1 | CASSLGPTGELFF
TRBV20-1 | CSARGPDEKLFF
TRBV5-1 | CASSLLPPGLLAKNIQYF
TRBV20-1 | CSGASTGGNTEAFF
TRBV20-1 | CSARDLLAGEPYEQYF
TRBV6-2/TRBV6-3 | CASSPSRTGVTEAFF
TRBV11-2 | CASSTILRGRETQYF
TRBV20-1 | CSARDIRGRDYNEQFF
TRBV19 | CASGTADTSGNTIYF
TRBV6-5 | CASSYSVEYYGYTF
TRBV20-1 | CSARGRGSVQSEQFF
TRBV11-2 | CASSPQGRTVSTDTQYF
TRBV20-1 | CSARDRGNQPQHF
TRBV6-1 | CASSTDSYAGANVLTF
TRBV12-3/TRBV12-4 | CATTGQPGNEQYF
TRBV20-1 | CSATRPGELFF
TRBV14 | CASSFGYGTYNEQFF
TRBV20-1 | CSASPVAGSSTDTQYF
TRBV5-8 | CASSWDRRNTGELFF
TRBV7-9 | CASSPGSIPYEQYF
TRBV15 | CATSRSTGTSWETQYF
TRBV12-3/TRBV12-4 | CASRRAGQETQYF